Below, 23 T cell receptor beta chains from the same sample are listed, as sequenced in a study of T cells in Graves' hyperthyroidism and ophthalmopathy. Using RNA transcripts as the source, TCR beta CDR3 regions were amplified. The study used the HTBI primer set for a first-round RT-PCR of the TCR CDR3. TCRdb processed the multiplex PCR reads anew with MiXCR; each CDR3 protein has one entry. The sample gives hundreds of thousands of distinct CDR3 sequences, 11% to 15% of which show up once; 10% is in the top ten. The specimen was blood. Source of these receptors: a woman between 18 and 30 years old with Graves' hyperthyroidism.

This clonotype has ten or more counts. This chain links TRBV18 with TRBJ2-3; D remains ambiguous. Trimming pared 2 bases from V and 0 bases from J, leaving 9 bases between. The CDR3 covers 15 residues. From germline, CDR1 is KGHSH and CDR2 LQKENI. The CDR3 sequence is CASSPAPLSTDTQYF. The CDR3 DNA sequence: TGTGCCAGCTCACCAGCTCCCCTCAGCACAGATACGCAGTATTTT.

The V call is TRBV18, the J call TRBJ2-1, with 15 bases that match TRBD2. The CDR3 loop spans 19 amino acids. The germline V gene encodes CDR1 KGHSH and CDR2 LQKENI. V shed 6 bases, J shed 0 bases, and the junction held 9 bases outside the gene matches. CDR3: CASSPGLAGGPGSYNEQFF. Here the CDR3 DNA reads TGTGCCAGCTCGCCGGGACTAGCGGGAGGTCCGGGCTCCTACAATGAGCAGTTCTTC.

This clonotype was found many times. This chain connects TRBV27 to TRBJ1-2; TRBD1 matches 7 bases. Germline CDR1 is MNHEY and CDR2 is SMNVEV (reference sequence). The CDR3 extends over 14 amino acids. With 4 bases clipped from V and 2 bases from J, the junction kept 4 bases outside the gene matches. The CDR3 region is CASSSGQDNYGYTF. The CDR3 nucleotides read TGTGCCAGCAGTTCCGGACAGGACAACTATGGCTACACCTTC.

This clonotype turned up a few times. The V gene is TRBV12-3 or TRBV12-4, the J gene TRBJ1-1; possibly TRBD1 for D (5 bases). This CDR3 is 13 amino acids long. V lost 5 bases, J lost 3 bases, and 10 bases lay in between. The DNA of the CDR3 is TGTGCCAGCAGTGGGCTAGGGGACACTGAAGCTTTCTTT. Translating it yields CASSGLGDTEAFF.

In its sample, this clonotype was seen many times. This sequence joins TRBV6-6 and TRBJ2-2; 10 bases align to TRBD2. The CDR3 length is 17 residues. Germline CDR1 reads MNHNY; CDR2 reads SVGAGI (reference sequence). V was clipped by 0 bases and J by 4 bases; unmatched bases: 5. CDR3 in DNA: TGTGCCAGCAGTTACTCTCGGACTAGCGGATTCACCGGGGAGCTGTTTTTT. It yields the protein CASSYSRTSGFTGELFF.

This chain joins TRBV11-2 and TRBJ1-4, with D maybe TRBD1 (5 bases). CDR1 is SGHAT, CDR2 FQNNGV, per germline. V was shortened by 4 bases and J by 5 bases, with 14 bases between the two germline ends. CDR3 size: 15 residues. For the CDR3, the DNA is TGTGCCAGCAGCTCAAACCGATCAGGGAATGAAAAACTGTTTTTT. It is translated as CASSSNRSGNEKLFF.

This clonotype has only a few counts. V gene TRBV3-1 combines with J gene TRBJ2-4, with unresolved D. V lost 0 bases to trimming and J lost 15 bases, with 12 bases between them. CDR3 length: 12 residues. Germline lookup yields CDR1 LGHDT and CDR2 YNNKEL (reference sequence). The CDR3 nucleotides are TGTGCCAGCAGCCAAGAAGGCAGGAGTTTGTACTTC. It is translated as CASSQEGRSLYF.

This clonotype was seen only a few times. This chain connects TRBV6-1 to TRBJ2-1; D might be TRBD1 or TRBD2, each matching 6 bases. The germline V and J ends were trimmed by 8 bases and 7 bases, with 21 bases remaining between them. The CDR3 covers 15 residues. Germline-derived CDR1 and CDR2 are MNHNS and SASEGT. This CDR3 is CASHNRDMGLNEQFF. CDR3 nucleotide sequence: TGTGCCAGCCATAACAGGGATATGGGACTTAATGAGCAGTTCTTC.

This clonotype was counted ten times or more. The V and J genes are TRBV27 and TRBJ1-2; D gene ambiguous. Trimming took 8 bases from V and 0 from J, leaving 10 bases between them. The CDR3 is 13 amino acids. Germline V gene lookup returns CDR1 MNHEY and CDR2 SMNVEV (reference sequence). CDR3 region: CASGLRANYGYTF. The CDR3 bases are TGTGCCAGCGGTCTCCGGGCTAACTATGGCTACACCTTC.

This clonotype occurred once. In nucleotides, the CDR3 is TGTGCCAGCAGTGCCGACAGTACTGGGGCCAACGTCCTGACTTTC. Protein: CASSADSTGANVLTF. This chain uses TRBV6-4 with TRBJ2-6, with a possible D match to TRBD1 (5 bases). Trimming shortened V by 4 bases and J by 2 bases, and 9 bases separated the two germline ends. CDR1 is MRHNA and CDR2 is SNTAGT in the germline V gene. The CDR3 spans 15 residues.

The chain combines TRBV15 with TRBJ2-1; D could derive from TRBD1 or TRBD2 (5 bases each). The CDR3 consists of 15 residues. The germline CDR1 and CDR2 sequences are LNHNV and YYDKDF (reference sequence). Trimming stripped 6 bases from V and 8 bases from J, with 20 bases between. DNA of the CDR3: TGTGCCACCAGATCGTCGCCAGGGAGTATATATGAGCAGTTCTTC. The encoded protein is CATRSSPGSIYEQFF.

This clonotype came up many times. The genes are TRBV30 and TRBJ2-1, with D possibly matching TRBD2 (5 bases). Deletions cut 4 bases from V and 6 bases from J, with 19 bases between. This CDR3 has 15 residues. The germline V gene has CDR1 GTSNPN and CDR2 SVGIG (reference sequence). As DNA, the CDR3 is TGTGCCTGGATTCCATTGGACTCCCCCCGCAATGAGCAGTTCTTC. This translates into CAWIPLDSPRNEQFF.

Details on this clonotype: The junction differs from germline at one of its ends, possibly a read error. CDR3 region: CGARGREGVGTEAFF. DNA for the CDR3: TGCGGTGCTAGAGGCCGGGAGGGGGTGGGGACTGAAGCTTTCTTT. The chain carries TRBV20-1 and TRBJ1-1; a weak D match, TRBD1 (6 bases). This CDR3 spans 15 amino acids. The V gene's germline CDR1 is DFQATT and CDR2 SNEGSKA (reference sequence).

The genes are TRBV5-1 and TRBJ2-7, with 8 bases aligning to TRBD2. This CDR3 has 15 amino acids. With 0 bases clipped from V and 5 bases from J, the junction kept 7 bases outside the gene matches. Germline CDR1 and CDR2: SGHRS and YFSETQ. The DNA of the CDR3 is TGCGCCAGCAGCTTGGAGCCAGCGGGAGTAAACGAGCAGTACTTC. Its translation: CASSLEPAGVNEQYF.

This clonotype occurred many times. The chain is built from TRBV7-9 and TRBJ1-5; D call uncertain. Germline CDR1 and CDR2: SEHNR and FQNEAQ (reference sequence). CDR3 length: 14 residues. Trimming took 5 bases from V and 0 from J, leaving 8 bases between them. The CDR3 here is CASSQEYSNQPQHF. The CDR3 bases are TGTGCCAGCAGCCAAGAGTATAGCAATCAGCCCCAGCATTTT.

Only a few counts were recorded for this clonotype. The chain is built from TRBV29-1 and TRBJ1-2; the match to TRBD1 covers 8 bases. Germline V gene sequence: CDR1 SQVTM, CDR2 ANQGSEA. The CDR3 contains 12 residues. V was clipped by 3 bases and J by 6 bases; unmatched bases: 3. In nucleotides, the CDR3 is TGCAGCGTTGAGACAGGGGAGGATGGCTACACCTTC. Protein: CSVETGEDGYTF.

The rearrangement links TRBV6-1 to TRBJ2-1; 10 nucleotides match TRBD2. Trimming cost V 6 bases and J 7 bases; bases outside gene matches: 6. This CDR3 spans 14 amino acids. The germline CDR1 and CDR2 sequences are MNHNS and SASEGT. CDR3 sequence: CASRDSGRMNEQFF. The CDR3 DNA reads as TGTGCCAGCAGGGATAGCGGGAGGATGAATGAGCAGTTCTTC.

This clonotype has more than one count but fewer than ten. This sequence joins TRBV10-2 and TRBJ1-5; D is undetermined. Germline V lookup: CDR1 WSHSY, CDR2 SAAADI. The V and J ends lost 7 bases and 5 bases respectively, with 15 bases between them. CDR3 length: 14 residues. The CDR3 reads CASMPTGKYQPQHF. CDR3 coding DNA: TGCGCCAGCATGCCGACGGGGAAGTATCAGCCCCAGCATTTT.

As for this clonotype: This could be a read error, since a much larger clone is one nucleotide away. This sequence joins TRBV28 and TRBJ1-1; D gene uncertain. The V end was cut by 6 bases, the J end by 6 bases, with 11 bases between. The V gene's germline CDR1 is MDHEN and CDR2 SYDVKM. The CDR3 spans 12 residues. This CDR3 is CASRTPGPEAFF. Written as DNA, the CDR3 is TGTGCCAGCAGAACTCCCGGGCCTGAAGCTTTCTTT. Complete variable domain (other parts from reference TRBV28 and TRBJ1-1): DVKVTQSSRYLVKRTGEKVFLECVQDMDHENMFWYRQDPGLGLRLIYFSYDVKMKEKGDIPEGYSVSREKKERFSLILESASTNQTSMYLCASRTPGPEAFFGQGTRLTVV.

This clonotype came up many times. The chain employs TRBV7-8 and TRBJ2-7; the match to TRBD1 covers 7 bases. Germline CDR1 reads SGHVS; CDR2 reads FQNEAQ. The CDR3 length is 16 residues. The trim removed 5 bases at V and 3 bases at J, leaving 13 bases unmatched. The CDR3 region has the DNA TGTGCCAGCAGCCTTAATGGACAGGAACCATACTACGAGCAGTACTTC. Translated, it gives CASSLNGQEPYYEQYF.

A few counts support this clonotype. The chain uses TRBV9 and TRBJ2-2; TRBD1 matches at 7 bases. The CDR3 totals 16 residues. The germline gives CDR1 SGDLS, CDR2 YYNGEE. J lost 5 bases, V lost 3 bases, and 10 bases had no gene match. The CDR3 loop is CASSDPRGRRTGELFF. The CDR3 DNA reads TGTGCCAGCAGCGATCCCAGGGGGAGAAGGACCGGGGAGCTGTTTTTT.

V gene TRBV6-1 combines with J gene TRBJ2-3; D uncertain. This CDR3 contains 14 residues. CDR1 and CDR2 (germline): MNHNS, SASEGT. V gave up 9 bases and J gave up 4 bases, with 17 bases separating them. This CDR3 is CASGENGLADTQYF. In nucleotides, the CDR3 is TGTGCCAGTGGAGAAAACGGATTAGCAGATACGCAGTATTTT.

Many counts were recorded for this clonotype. The CDR3: CASSLGQGRVSYEQYF. The CDR3 DNA follows: TGTGCCAGCAGCTTAGGGCAGGGGAGGGTCTCCTACGAGCAGTACTTC. The chain links TRBV7-8 to TRBJ2-7; TRBD2 is a possible D gene (7 bases). CDR3 size: 16 residues. Trimming took 1 base from V and 0 from J, leaving 13 bases between them. Germline CDR1 reads SGHVS; CDR2 reads FQNEAQ.